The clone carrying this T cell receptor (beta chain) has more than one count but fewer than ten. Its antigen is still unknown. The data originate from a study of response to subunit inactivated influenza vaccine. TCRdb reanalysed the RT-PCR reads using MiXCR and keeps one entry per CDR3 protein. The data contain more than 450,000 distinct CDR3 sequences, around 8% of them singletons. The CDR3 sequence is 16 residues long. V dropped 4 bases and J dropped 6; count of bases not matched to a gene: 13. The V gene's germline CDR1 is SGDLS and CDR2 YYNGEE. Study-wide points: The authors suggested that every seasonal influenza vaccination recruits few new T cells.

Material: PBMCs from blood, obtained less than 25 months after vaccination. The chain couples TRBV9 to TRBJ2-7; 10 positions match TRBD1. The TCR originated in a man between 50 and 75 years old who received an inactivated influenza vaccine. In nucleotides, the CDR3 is TGTGCCAGCAGCCCCTCCGGGACAGGGGATGGCTCCGAGCAGTACTTC. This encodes CASSPSGTGDGSEQYF.